Below, one T cell receptor (beta chain) is given with its context. Germline CDR1 WSHSY, CDR2 SAAADI. V shed 10 bases, J shed 3 bases, and the junction held 9 bases outside the gene matches. The CDR3 has 14 amino acids. Measured with immunoSEQ multiplex PCR; TCRdb has only the in-frame clones, and not every one. The sample yields about 270,000 clones, approximately 89% seen once. This entry is derived from a study of blood T cell repertoires in COVID-19. Study information: Both acute and convalescent COVID-19 samples were obtained from the United States, Italy and Spain.

The specimen sequenced was PBMCs or T cells enriched from blood (not recorded which). The V gene is TRBV10-2, the J gene TRBJ2-1; TRBD2 matches 7 bases. The sequence derives from a man aged 40-49 years who had been exposed to COVID-19. DNA for the CDR3: TGCGCCACCCTCGTATTAGCGGGCTACAATGAGCAGTTCTTC. It is translated as CATLVLAGYNEQFF.